The sequence of this T cell receptor beta chain was determined in a study of radiation and T cells in renal cell carcinoma (dated by TCRdb to about 2020). Turning to the overall study: Samples were obtained from a clinical trial, in which 15 Gy stereotactic body radiation therapy was delivered to primary renal cell carcinomas and nephrectomy was performed 4 weeks later. Across all 55 or so samples, more than 4,000,000 unique CDR3 nucleotide sequences, encoding 2,658,974 unique CDR3 amino acid sequences, were identified. In total, 50 to 60 samples, comprising approximately 25 tumors and 27 peripheral blood samples, were subjected to TCR beta sequencing. Study-level results and caveats: Blood repertoire dynamics were not followed beyond 4 weeks after treatment. The single-armed trial design could not address effects of radiation dose or scheduling on the TCR repertoire. No pretreatment tumor biopsies were available, so the baseline intratumoral presence of clonotypes could not be determined. Top tumor clonotypes rose in blood from baseline to 2 weeks post-radiation, then contracted by 4 weeks, suggesting transient expansion of tumor-resident clones.

Relative to germline, V is 2 bases shorter and J is 6 bases shorter, with 19 bases between their ends. The cysteine opens and the phenylalanine closes a CDR3 of 16 amino acids. Solely the CDR3 DNA is kept, with 48 bases framed from the first base. Via the germline V gene (reference sequence), CDR1 is WNHNN and CDR2 SYGVQD. Of note for this clone: No cognate antigen has been identified for it. No clone much larger than this one lies a single base away; base qualities are absent.

The time point label here, explained by the study, means: baseline pretreatment blood. The treatment or condition label of this sample denotes: 15 Gy SBRT to primary tumor, nephrectomy 4 weeks later. To follow tumor-enriched clonotypes, peripheral blood was collected serially from radiation-treated patients at baseline and again at 2 weeks and 4 weeks after SBRT. All patients had renal cell carcinoma with clear cell pathology. The QIAamp DNA Blood Mini Kit (Qiagen) was used to prepare genomic DNA for TCR sequencing. The analyses included only samples that passed all quality control checks. TCR beta libraries were generated from genomic DNA with the immunoSEQ kit, following the manufacturer's recommendations. To prepare libraries, a first multiplex PCR with proprietary primers was run, followed by a second PCR that added unique barcodes, and a bead cleanup was done after each round. Each sample batch included a kit-provided positive control reaction and a negative control reaction. The final libraries were assessed on an Agilent 4200 TapeStation D1000 ScreenTape, pooled by volume, and quantified by qPCR. Sequencing was performed on an Illumina NextSeq500 with a MidOutput 150-cycle cartridge, and 156 Read1 and 15 Index1 cycles were run with kit custom primers. The pooled library was loaded at approximately 0.95 pM with a roughly 22% PhiX control spike-in. Processing in the source paper ran as follows. Vendor-processed data were analyzed in R, and a clonotype was defined as all T cells sharing the same CDR3 nucleotide sequence. In the clone abundance analyses, frequencies were normalized to the 10,000 most abundant clones in each sample. Public T cell clones, which averaged fewer than five per sample, were excluded before analysis. Tumor-enriched and baseline blood-enriched clonotypes were defined by at least a 32-fold difference in abundance between compartments. Clonotypes expanded or contracted between blood time points were identified with a beta-binomial differential abundance model. Tumor-blood repertoire similarity was measured with the Baroni-Urbani and Buser coefficient, and groups were compared using two-tailed Wilcoxon tests in R. As stored in TCRdb, this immuneACCESS dataset retains in-frame rearrangements with V and J assigned. A fraction of the clones does not appear; measured against another copy, unresolved V genes explain less than half of the discrepancy, and the remainder lacks a known reason. V and J calls plus clone size are reproduced from that table; the DNA served to infer D and trimming. The sample contains about 140,000 clones, roughly 80% of them found a single time. The ten top clones hold under 25% of the sample.

The TCR sequence derives from a woman aged 50 to 60 with renal cell carcinoma. Sequenced material: blood, taken from a patient whose treatment included radiotherapy and nephrectomy. The rearrangement joined TRBV10-1 to TRBJ2-5; 5 matching bases give a weak D call of TRBD1. The DNA sequence is given as TGCGCCAGCAGTGAGGCAAGGTTTACAGGTCCGAAGACCCAGTACTTC. Its translation reads: CASSEARFTGPKTQYF.